Listed here are 25 T cell receptor beta chains from one sample, sequenced in a study of blood T cell repertoires in COVID-19. Profiled with immunoSEQ multiplex PCR; TCRdb holds only in-frame clones, not every one. Altogether around 250,000 clones are present, over 75% being singletons, with the ten largest covering 3.1%. Material: PBMCs or T cells enriched from blood (not recorded which). These receptors came from a woman aged 40 to 50 who had been exposed to COVID-19.

This chain connects TRBV20-1 to TRBJ2-5; 8 bases are shared with TRBD2. Looked up from germline, CDR1 is DFQATT and CDR2 is SNEGSKA (reference sequence). The CDR3 is 16 amino acids. Trimming removed 3 bases from V and 4 bases from J; junction bases left unmatched: 13. The CDR3: CSASWLTGGRRETQYF. The CDR3 nucleotides are TGCAGTGCTAGTTGGTTAACGGGGGGGCGTAGAGAGACCCAGTACTTC.

V gene TRBV18 combines with J gene TRBJ1-6; D possibly corresponds to TRBD1 (5 bases). There are 14 residues in the CDR3. Trimming cost V 5 bases and J 7 bases, with 12 bases left between them. Germline values: CDR1 KGHSH, CDR2 LQKENI. The chain's CDR3 is CASSTTVQNSPLHF. The DNA of the CDR3 is TGTGCCAGCTCAACGACAGTCCAAAATTCACCCCTCCACTTT.

The rearrangement joins TRBV5-4 to TRBJ2-5; 13 bases are shared with TRBD2. The trim removed 4 bases at V and 4 bases at J, leaving 10 bases unmatched. Germline V gene sequence: CDR1 SGHNT, CDR2 YYREEE (reference sequence). This CDR3 region has 17 residues. CDR3 region: CASSRTSGRAWGETQYF. As DNA, the CDR3 is TGTGCCAGCAGCCGTACTAGCGGGAGGGCCTGGGGAGAGACCCAGTACTTC.

The V and J genes are TRBV5-1 and TRBJ1-2; D is ambiguous. The germline CDR1 and CDR2 sequences are SGHRS and YFSETQ. V was pared by 0 bases and J by 4 bases, with 13 bases between. The CDR3 loop spans 15 amino acids. CDR3 bases: TGCGCCAGCAGCTTGGATTTGGCAGGCCCCTATGGCTACACCTTC. Its translation is CASSLDLAGPYGYTF.

V usage is TRBV28 and J usage is TRBJ2-5; 7 bases fit TRBD1. CDR3 length equals 16 residues. Trimming cost V 6 bases and J 3 bases; bases outside gene matches: 13. CDR1 and CDR2 (germline): MDHEN, SYDVKM. Here the CDR3 DNA reads TGTGCCAGCAGCCTTTCCCGAAGCGACAGGGAAGAGACCCAGTACTTC. Translation gives CASSLSRSDREETQYF.

The rearrangement joins TRBV6-2 or TRBV6-3 to TRBJ2-5, with 11 nucleotides matching TRBD1. The J segment lost 7 bases and the V segment lost 2 bases, leaving 3 bases of the junction unmatched. This CDR3 has 14 amino acids. Germline V gene sequence: CDR1 MNHEY, CDR2 SVGEGT. This chain's CDR3 is CASSYGDRGGTQYF. CDR3 DNA sequence: TGTGCCAGCAGTTACGGGGACAGGGGGGGGACCCAGTACTTC.

CDR3 protein: CASSLVVGEAKNIQYF. The DNA for the CDR3 is TGTGCCAGCAGCTTAGTTGTCGGTGAAGCCAAAAACATTCAGTACTTC. This chain joins TRBV7-2 and TRBJ2-4; D ambiguous. Trimming took 1 base from V and 0 from J, leaving 10 bases between them. This CDR3 comprises 16 residues. The germline V gene has CDR1 SGHTA and CDR2 FQGNSA. Full variable domain (remainder filled in from reference TRBV7-2 and TRBJ2-4): GAGVSQSPSNKVTEKGKDVELRCDPISGHTALYWYRQSLGQGLEFLIYFQGNSAPDKSGLPSDRFSAERTGGSVSTLTIQRTQQEDSAVYLCASSLVVGEAKNIQYFGAGTRLSVL.

The rearrangement uses TRBV13 and TRBJ1-2, with 7 bases identical to TRBD1. CDR3 length: 14 residues. Germline CDR1 PRHDT, CDR2 FYEKMQ (reference sequence). J gave up 6 bases and V 5 bases, and 9 bases lay outside the gene matches. The CDR3 region has the DNA TGTGCCAGCAGCCGGGGACAGATGCTAAATGGCTACACCTTC. This translates into CASSRGQMLNGYTF.

The gene calls are TRBV7-2 and TRBJ2-5; 7 nucleotides line up with TRBD2. V lost 2 bases to trimming and J lost 3 bases; unmatched junction nucleotides: 9. CDR1 and CDR2 (germline): SGHTA, FQGNSA. CDR3 length equals 16 residues. CDR3 coding DNA: TGTGCCAGCAGCTTAAACGTCGGGAGGAGGAAAGAGACCCAGTACTTC. It encodes CASSLNVGRRKETQYF.

The V call is TRBV12-3 or TRBV12-4, the J call TRBJ1-2; 8 nucleotides match TRBD1. The J segment lost 7 bases and the V segment lost 4 bases, leaving 5 bases of the junction unmatched. This CDR3 comprises 13 residues. The CDR3 reads CASSSQGGIGYTF. CDR3 DNA sequence: TGTGCCAGCAGTTCACAGGGGGGTATTGGCTACACCTTC.

V usage is TRBV24-1 and J usage is TRBJ2-1; D is perhaps TRBD2 (7 bases). CDR1 is KGHDR and CDR2 is SFDVKD in the germline V gene. CDR3 size: 12 residues. Deletions cut 9 bases from V and 6 bases from J, with 11 bases between. The CDR3 protein is CATSGGGNEQFF. The CDR3 bases are TGTGCCACCTCGGGGGGCGGCAATGAGCAGTTCTTC.

This clone has just one count. This chain uses TRBV29-1 with TRBJ2-2; 8 bases map to TRBD2. Germline trimming cut 7 bases from V and 0 bases from J; bases unmatched to any gene: 4. The CDR3 loop spans 14 amino acids. CDR1 SQVTM and CDR2 ANQGSEA come from the germline V gene. The CDR3: CSAREGPNTGELFF. The CDR3 DNA reads TGCAGCGCCCGGGAGGGCCCGAACACCGGGGAGCTGTTTTTT.

The chain combines TRBV7-6 with TRBJ1-1, with D unclear. The CDR3 is made up of 14 amino acids. V lost 0 bases and J lost 5, with 10 bases in between. The germline V gene has CDR1 SGHVS and CDR2 FNYEAQ. For the CDR3, the DNA is TGTGCCAGCAGCTTAGCGACGGGCGGGACTGAAGCTTTCTTT. Residues: CASSLATGGTEAFF. Using reference TRBV7-6 and TRBJ1-1 for the parts outside the CDR3, the full variable domain is GAGVSQSPRYKVTKRGQDVALRCDPISGHVSLYWYRQALGQGPEFLTYFNYEAQQDKSGLPNDRFSAERPEGSISTLTIQRTEQRDSAMYRCASSLATGGTEAFFGQGTRLTVV.

The rearrangement uses TRBV4-3 and TRBJ2-1, with 8 bases matching TRBD2. The CDR3 length is 16 residues. CDR1 LGHNA and CDR2 YSLEER come from the germline V gene. V was clipped by 0 bases and J by 4 bases; unmatched bases: 5. The CDR3 loop reads CASSQDPAGGYNEQFF. In nucleotides, the CDR3 is TGCGCCAGCAGCCAAGATCCCGCGGGAGGATACAATGAGCAGTTCTTC.

The V gene is TRBV4-1, the J gene TRBJ2-1; 7 bases are a match to TRBD1. Germline values: CDR1 MGHRA, CDR2 YSYEKL. The CDR3 is 14 residues long. J gave up 6 bases and V 2 bases, and 4 bases lay outside the gene matches. This CDR3 is CASSQPSGGNEQFF. DNA for the CDR3: TGCGCCAGCAGCCAACCCTCAGGGGGCAATGAGCAGTTCTTC.

The gene calls are TRBV11-3 and TRBJ1-2; possible D gene TRBD1, 5 bases. The CDR3 is 18 amino acids. Germline CDR1 and CDR2: SGHNT and YENEEA. The V gene lost 7 bases and the J gene lost 7 bases, with 31 bases spanning the gap. The DNA of the CDR3 is TGTGCCAGCAATCCCCATGATGGACACCCAGCCCCAGCGAGTGGCTACACCTTC. Amino acids: CASNPHDGHPAPASGYTF.

The V gene is TRBV12-5, the J gene TRBJ2-1, with no clear D. V gave up 2 bases and J gave up 8 bases, with 10 bases separating them. This CDR3 spans 13 amino acids. From germline, CDR1 is LGHNT and CDR2 FRNRAP. The CDR3 bases are TGTGCTAGTGGTTTGTCCACCCGGGATGAGCAGTTCTTC. This translates into CASGLSTRDEQFF. Full variable domain (missing parts from reference TRBV12-5 and TRBJ2-1): DARVTQTPRHKVTEMGQEVTMRCQPILGHNTVFWYRQTMMQGLELLAYFRNRAPLDDSGMPKDRFSAEMPDATLATLKIQPSEPRDSAVYFCASGLSTRDEQFFGPGTRLTVL.

This clone was found a few times. The chain couples TRBV7-2 to TRBJ1-3; TRBD1 might be the D (6 bases). From germline, CDR1 is SGHTA and CDR2 FQGNSA. This CDR3 has 14 residues. V shed 1 base and J shed 4 bases, with 8 bases lying between them. In DNA, the CDR3 is TGTGCCAGCAGCTTAGGCGGACAGGGAAACACCATATATTTT. Translating it yields CASSLGGQGNTIYF.

The V and J genes are TRBV27 and TRBJ2-3; TRBD1 aligns across 8 bases. Germline loops: CDR1 MNHEY, CDR2 SMNVEV (reference sequence). With V trimmed by 0 bases and J by 2 bases, 4 bases remained unmatched. CDR3 length: 16 amino acids. The CDR3 loop is CASSLSVGQVTDTQYF. The CDR3 DNA is TGTGCCAGCAGTTTATCCGTGGGACAGGTCACAGATACGCAGTATTTT.

CDR3: CASSHYLGSQPQHF. The CDR3 region has the DNA TGTGCCAGCAGCCACTACCTGGGGAGTCAGCCCCAGCATTTT. The chain couples TRBV7-6 to TRBJ1-5; no firm D call. CDR1 and CDR2 (germline): SGHVS, FNYEAQ. CDR3 length: 14 amino acids. Trimming shortened V by 5 bases and J by 6 bases, and 14 bases separated the two germline ends.

The chain has TRBV14 and TRBJ2-6, with 9 bases matching TRBD1. Germline CDR1 SGHDN, CDR2 FVKESK. Trimming at V came to 2 bases and at J to 8 bases, leaving 10 bases not matched to a gene. This CDR3 is built from 17 residues. CDR3 amino acids: CASSQRGDRGTTNVLTF. Written as DNA, the CDR3 is TGTGCCAGCAGCCAAAGAGGTGACAGGGGGACAACCAACGTCCTGACTTTC.

This clone was seen once. The chain has TRBV6-5 and TRBJ1-2, with 11 bases fitting TRBD1. The CDR3 length is 13 residues. The junction had 3 bases not matched to a gene; V was cut back by 6 bases and J by 6 bases. Germline CDR1 is MNHEY and CDR2 is SVGAGI. CDR3 DNA sequence: TGTGCCAGCAGGGGGACAGGGGGGGATGGCTACACCTTC. Encoded protein: CASRGTGGDGYTF.

The gene calls are TRBV12-3 or TRBV12-4 and TRBJ1-2; D unclear. Trimming removed 7 bases from V and 4 bases from J, with 13 bases in between. This CDR3 spans 13 amino acids. As DNA, the CDR3 is TGTGCCAGCACCCAAAACTTAGCCTATGGCTACACCTTC. Translating it yields CASTQNLAYGYTF.

The gene calls are TRBV7-9 and TRBJ1-6, with 8 positions matching TRBD1. Germline assignment: CDR1 SEHNR and CDR2 FQNEAQ (reference sequence). J lost 9 bases, V lost 2 bases, and 6 bases had no gene match. The CDR3 runs 15 residues. As DNA, the CDR3 is TGTGCCAGCAGCTTACCACAGGGGGAGGGTTCACCCCTCCACTTT. Translation gives CASSLPQGEGSPLHF.

This clone was found a few times. The sample contains more than one DNA sequence encoding this CDR3. The gene calls are TRBV5-1 and TRBJ2-2; no clear D. The CDR3 spans 12 residues. Germline assignment: CDR1 SGHRS and CDR2 YFSETQ. With 4 bases removed from V and 2 bases from J, the gap between germline ends came to 3 bases. Written as DNA, the CDR3 is TGCGCCAGCAGCCAAAACACCGGGGAGCTGTTTTTT. Protein sequence: CASSQNTGELFF.